The 14 T cell receptor beta chains reported below all come from one sample, sequenced in a study of T cells in Graves' hyperthyroidism and ophthalmopathy. Regions amplified from RNA transcripts were the TCR beta CDR3 regions. The HTBI primer set was used in a first-round RT-PCR of the TCR CDR3. TCRdb reprocessed the multiplex PCR reads with MiXCR, giving one entry per CDR3 protein. Here the sample spans approximately 740,000 distinct CDR3 sequences, less than 15% being singletons. Sequencing used blood. The receptors shown here come from a woman between 18 and 29 years old with Graves' hyperthyroidism.

The genes are TRBV13 and TRBJ2-5; possibly TRBD2 for D (5 bases). From germline, CDR1 is PRHDT and CDR2 FYEKMQ (reference sequence). This CDR3 contains 16 residues. V shed 2 bases and J shed 1 base, with 14 bases lying between them. The CDR3 DNA is TGTGCCAGCAGCTTATCCTACGGGATGTTCCAAGAGACCCAGTACTTC. This sequence encodes CASSLSYGMFQETQYF.

This clonotype was found once. With a much larger clone just one base away, this may be a read error. This CDR3 fails to terminate in the conserved phenylalanine or tryptophan, so it likely reflects a read error. This sequence joins TRBV30 and TRBJ2-7; TRBD2 agrees at 10 bases. The CDR3 has 14 residues. CDR1 is GTSNPN, CDR2 SVGIG, per germline (reference sequence). Trimming at V came to 2 bases and at J to 1 base, leaving 2 bases not matched to a gene. The DNA for the CDR3 is TGTGCCTGGAGTTCTAGCGGGAGTTCCTACGAGCAGTACTCC. This sequence encodes CAWSSSGSSYEQYS.

This clonotype was picked up many times. The genes are TRBV11-3 and TRBJ2-1, with D hard to call. Trimming removed 5 bases at V and 7 bases at J, with 9 bases between. Germline values: CDR1 SGHNT, CDR2 YENEEA. This CDR3 spans 12 amino acids. This CDR3 is CASSLGWNEQFF. CDR3 in DNA: TGTGCCAGCAGCCTAGGATGGAATGAGCAGTTCTTC.

This clonotype was picked up many times. V usage is TRBV11-1 and J usage is TRBJ1-4; unclear D gene. This CDR3 region has 13 residues. CDR1 is SGHAT and CDR2 is FQDESV in the germline V gene (reference sequence). V was trimmed by 5 bases and J by 8 bases, leaving 12 bases between them. CDR3 residues: CASSPGVREKLFF. Written as DNA, the CDR3 is TGTGCCAGCAGCCCGGGAGTTCGCGAAAAACTGTTTTTT.

J is TRBJ2-4 and V is TRBV11-2; 7 bases line up with TRBD2. The J segment lost 6 bases and the V segment lost 5 bases, leaving 4 bases of the junction unmatched. CDR3 length: 13 residues. The germline gives CDR1 SGHAT, CDR2 FQNNGV. The CDR3 protein is CASSPRLANIQYF. In DNA form, the CDR3 reads TGTGCCAGCAGCCCAAGACTAGCAAACATTCAGTACTTC.

In this sample, this clonotype turned up many times. The rearrangement uses TRBV12-3 or TRBV12-4 and TRBJ2-3; 12 nucleotides line up with TRBD2. V was clipped by 5 bases and J by 3 bases; unmatched bases: 15. The CDR3 is made up of 19 amino acids. CDR3 sequence (DNA): TGTGCCAGCAGTCCCTCTAGCGGGAGGGCCCTGGGGGAGACAGATACGCAGTATTTT. Its protein is CASSPSSGRALGETDTQYF.

The chain's CDR3 is CSTGGGLMNTEAFF. The CDR3 DNA follows: TGCAGCACTGGAGGAGGGCTCATGAACACTGAAGCTTTCTTT. V and J are TRBV29-1 and TRBJ1-1; D remains unclear. CDR3 length equals 14 residues. V shed 8 bases and J shed 0 bases, with 16 bases lying between them. CDR1 is SQVTM and CDR2 is ANQGSEA in the germline V gene.

There are a few counts of this clonotype. This chain joins TRBV20-1 and TRBJ2-4; D may be TRBD1 (6 bases). The V and J ends lost 5 bases and 8 bases respectively, with 19 bases between them. The CDR3 spans 14 residues. Germline V gives CDR1 DFQATT, CDR2 SNEGSKA (reference sequence). As DNA, the CDR3 is TGCAGTGCTCCCTCTGGGGGACATAGTTACATTCAGTACTTC. This translates into CSAPSGGHSYIQYF.

This clonotype came up a few times. The chain joins TRBV7-2 to TRBJ1-2; D ambiguous. CDR3 size: 12 residues. Germline V gene data show CDR1 as SGHTA and CDR2 as FQGNSA. Trimming took off 7 bases at V and 3 bases at J, with 9 bases between the two ends. CDR3 protein: CASKGPDYGYTF. The CDR3 DNA is TGTGCCAGCAAAGGACCGGACTATGGCTACACCTTC.

This rearrangement joins TRBV6-2 or TRBV6-3 to TRBJ2-1; 14 positions agree with TRBD2. J was trimmed by 10 bases and V by 6 bases; bases with no gene match: 2. Per germline, CDR1 MNHEY and CDR2 SVGEGT. The CDR3 spans 13 residues. CDR3 in DNA: TGTGCCAGCAGAGGGACTAGCGGGAGAGAGCAGTTCTTC. Translating gives CASRGTSGREQFF.

J is TRBJ2-3 and V is TRBV30; a possible D gene is TRBD1 (5 bases). The length of the CDR3 is 17 residues. V was shortened by 3 bases and J by 1 base, with 20 bases between the two germline ends. Germline V gives CDR1 GTSNPN, CDR2 SVGIG (reference sequence). The CDR3 coding sequence is TGTGCCTGGAGAGGCGGTAAACTGTTAGGGGGCACAGATACGCAGTATTTT. Amino acids: CAWRGGKLLGGTDTQYF.

The rearrangement uses TRBV12-3 or TRBV12-4 and TRBJ2-3; TRBD1 matches 9 bases. The trim removed 7 bases at V and 3 bases at J, leaving 8 bases unmatched. This CDR3 is built from 15 residues. CDR3 residues: CASTPGTGITDTQYF. The CDR3 nucleotides are TGTGCCAGCACTCCCGGGACAGGGATTACAGATACGCAGTATTTT.

J is TRBJ1-2 and V is TRBV4-1, with D hard to call. Germline values: CDR1 MGHRA, CDR2 YSYEKL. The CDR3 is made up of 14 amino acids. Deletions cut 3 bases from V and 5 bases from J, with 13 bases between. DNA of the CDR3: TGCGCCAGCAGCCAGTTCGTTGGATCATATGGCTACACCTTC. This sequence encodes CASSQFVGSYGYTF.

This clonotype was observed many times. This rearrangement joins TRBV6-5 to TRBJ2-2, with D unresolved. This CDR3 has 14 amino acids. V lost 0 bases, J lost 0 bases, and 2 bases lay in between. The germline gives CDR1 MNHEY, CDR2 SVGAGI. The CDR3 DNA reads as TGTGCCAGCAGTTACTCGTCGAACACCGGGGAGCTGTTTTTT. This gives the protein CASSYSSNTGELFF.